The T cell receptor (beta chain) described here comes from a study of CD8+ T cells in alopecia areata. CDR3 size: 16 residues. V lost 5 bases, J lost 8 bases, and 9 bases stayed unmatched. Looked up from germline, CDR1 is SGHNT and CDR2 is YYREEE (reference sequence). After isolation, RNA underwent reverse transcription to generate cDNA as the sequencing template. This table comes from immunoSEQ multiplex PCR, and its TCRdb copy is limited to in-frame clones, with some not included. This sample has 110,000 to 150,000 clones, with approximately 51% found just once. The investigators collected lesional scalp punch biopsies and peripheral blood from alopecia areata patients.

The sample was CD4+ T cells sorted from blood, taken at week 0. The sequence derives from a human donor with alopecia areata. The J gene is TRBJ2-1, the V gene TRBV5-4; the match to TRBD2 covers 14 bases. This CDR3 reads CASRSTSGRASDEQFF. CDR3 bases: TGTGCCAGCAGGTCGACTAGCGGGAGGGCCAGCGATGAGCAGTTCTTC.